This note documents a single T cell receptor beta chain sequence. The antigen is undetermined. The data were taken from a study of graft-versus-host responses after intestinal transplantation. At the level of the study: Transplant recipients had multivisceral, liver-intestinal, or isolated intestinal grafts. Study findings and constraints: Investigators detected GvH clones in recipient marrow, with some emerging earlier in ileum or blood. Within the allografts of patients who had graft-donor T cell macrochimerism, graft-versus-host to host-versus-graft clonal ratios were high. The study associated peak circulating GvH clone levels with early post-transplant HvG declines.

TCRdb keeps only in-frame clones here, not all; method: immunoSEQ multiplex PCR. The sample contains about 39,000 clones, approximately 93% of which appear only once. Per germline, CDR1 ENHRY and CDR2 SYGVKD. The CDR3 extends over 19 amino acids. V lost 8 bases to trimming and J lost 2 bases; unmatched junction nucleotides: 20. The sequence derives from a human patient who received an intestinal transplant, so some T cells may come from the graft donor. The genes are TRBV10-3 and TRBJ2-7, with 11 bases lining up with TRBD2. The specimen was PBMCs, collected approximately 700 days after intestinal transplantation. CDR3 bases: TGTGCCATCCGAATCTCACTAGCGGGAGAAGGTTTCGGGACCTACGAGCAGTACTTC. Its protein is CAIRISLAGEGFGTYEQYF.